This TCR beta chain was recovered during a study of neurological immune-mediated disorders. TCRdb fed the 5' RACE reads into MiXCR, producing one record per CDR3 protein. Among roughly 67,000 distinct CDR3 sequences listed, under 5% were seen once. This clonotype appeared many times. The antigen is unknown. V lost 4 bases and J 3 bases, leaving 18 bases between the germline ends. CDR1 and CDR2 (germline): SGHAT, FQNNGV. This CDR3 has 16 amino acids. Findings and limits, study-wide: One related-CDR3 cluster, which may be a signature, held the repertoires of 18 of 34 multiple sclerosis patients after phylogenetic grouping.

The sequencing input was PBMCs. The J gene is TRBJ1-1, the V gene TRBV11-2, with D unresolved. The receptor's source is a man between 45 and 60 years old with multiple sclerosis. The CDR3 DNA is TGTGCCAGCAGCTCGTTGACTCTTGACGGGGACACTGAAGCTTTCTTT. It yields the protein CASSSLTLDGDTEAFF.